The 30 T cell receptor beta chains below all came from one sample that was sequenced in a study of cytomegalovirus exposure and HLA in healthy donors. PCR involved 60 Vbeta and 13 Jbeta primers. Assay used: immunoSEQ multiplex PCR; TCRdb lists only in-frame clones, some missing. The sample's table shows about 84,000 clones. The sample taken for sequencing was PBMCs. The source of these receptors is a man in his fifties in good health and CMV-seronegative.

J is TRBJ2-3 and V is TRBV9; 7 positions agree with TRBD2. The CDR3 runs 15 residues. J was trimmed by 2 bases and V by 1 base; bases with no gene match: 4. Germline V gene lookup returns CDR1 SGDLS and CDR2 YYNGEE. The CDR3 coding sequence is TGTGCCAGCAGCGTACAGGGAGGGGCCACAGATACGCAGTATTTT. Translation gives CASSVQGGATDTQYF. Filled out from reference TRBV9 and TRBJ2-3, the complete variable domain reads DSGVTQTPKHLITATGQRVTLRCSPRSGDLSVYWYQQSLDQGLQFLIQYYNGEERAKGNILERFSAQQFPDLHSELNLSSLELGDSALYFCASSVQGGATDTQYFGPGTRLTVL.

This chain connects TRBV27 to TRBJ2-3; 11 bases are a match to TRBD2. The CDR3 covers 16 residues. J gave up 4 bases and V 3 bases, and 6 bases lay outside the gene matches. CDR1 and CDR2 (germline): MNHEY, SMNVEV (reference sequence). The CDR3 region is CASSFAGTSGADTQYF. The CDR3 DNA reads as TGTGCCAGCAGTTTCGCCGGGACTAGCGGTGCAGATACGCAGTATTTT.

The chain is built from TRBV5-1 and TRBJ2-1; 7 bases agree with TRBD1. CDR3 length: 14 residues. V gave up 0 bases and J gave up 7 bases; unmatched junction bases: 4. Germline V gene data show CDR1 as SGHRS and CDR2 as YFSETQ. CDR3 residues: CASSLVLQGNEQFF. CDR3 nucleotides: TGCGCCAGCAGCTTGGTGCTACAGGGGAATGAGCAGTTCTTC.

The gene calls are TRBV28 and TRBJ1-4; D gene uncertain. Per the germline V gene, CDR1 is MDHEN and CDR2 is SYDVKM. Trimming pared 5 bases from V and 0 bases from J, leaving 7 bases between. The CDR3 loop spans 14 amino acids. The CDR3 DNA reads TGTGCCAGCAGTCCCCGGGCAACTAATGAAAAACTGTTTTTT. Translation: CASSPRATNEKLFF.

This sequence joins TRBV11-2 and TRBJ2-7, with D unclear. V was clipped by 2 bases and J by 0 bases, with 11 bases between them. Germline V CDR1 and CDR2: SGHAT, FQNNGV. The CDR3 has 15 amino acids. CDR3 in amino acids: CASSLYGQVSYEQYF. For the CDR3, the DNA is TGTGCCAGCAGCTTATATGGCCAGGTCTCCTACGAGCAGTACTTC.

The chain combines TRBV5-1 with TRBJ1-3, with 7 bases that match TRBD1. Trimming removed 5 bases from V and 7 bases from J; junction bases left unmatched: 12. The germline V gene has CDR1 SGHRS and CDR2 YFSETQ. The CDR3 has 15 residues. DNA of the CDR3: TGCGCCAGCAGTCGGGACAGTCGTTTGGAGAACACCATATATTTT. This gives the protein CASSRDSRLENTIYF.

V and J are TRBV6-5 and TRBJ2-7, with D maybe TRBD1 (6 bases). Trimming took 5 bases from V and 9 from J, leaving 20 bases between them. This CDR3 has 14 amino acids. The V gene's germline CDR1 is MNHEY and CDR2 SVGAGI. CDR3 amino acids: CASSERTGSVLQYF. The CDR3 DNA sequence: TGTGCCAGCAGTGAAAGAACAGGGTCGGTTTTGCAGTACTTC.

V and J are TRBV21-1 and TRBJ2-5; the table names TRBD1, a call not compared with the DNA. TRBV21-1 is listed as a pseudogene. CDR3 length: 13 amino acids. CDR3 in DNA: TGTGCCAGCAGCAATTCAGGTCAAGAGACCCAGTACTTC. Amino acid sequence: CASSNSGQETQYF.

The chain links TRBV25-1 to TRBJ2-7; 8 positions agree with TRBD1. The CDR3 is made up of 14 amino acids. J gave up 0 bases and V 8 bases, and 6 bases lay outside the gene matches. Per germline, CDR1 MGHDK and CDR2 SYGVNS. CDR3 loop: CASQQGVSSYEQYF. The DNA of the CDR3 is TGTGCCAGCCAACAGGGGGTGAGCTCCTACGAGCAGTACTTC.

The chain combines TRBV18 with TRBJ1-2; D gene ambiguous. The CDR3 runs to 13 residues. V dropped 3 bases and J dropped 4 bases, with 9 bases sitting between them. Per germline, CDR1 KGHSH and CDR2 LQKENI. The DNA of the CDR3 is TGTGCCAGCTCACCCGGGGAGGGCTATGGCTACACCTTC. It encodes CASSPGEGYGYTF.

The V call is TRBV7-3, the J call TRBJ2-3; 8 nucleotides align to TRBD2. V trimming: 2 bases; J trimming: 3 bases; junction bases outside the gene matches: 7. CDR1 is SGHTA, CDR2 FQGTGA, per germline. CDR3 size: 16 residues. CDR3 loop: CASSLVSGLGTDTQYF. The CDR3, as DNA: TGTGCCAGCAGCTTAGTCTCGGGACTAGGGACAGATACGCAGTATTTT.

In nucleotides, the CDR3 is TGCGCCAGCAGTCAACAGGGAACCGCCGGGGAGCTGTTTTTT. Translation: CASSQQGTAGELFF. This chain uses TRBV10-1 with TRBJ2-2; TRBD1 might be the D (6 bases). This CDR3 has 14 residues. The ends were cut back, 5 bases at V and 6 bases at J, with 13 bases in the middle. Germline V gene data show CDR1 as WNHNN and CDR2 as SYGVQD (reference sequence).

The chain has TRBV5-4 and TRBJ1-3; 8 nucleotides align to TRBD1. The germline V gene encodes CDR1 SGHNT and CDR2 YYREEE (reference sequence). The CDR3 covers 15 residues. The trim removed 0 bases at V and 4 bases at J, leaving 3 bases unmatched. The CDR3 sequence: CASSLGTGLGNTIYF. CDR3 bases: TGTGCCAGCAGCTTGGGGACAGGGCTCGGAAACACCATATATTTT. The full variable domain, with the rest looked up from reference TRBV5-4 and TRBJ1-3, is ETGVTQSPTHLIKTRGQQVTLRCSSQSGHNTVSWYQQALGQGPQFIFQYYREEENGRGNFPPRFSGLQFPNYSSELNVNALELDDSALYLCASSLGTGLGNTIYFGEGSWLTVV.

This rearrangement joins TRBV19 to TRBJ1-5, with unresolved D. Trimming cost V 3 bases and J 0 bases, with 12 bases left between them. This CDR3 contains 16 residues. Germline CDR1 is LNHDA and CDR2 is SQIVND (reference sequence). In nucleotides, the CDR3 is TGTGCCAGTAGTATCAGAGGTCCCAATAGCAATCAGCCCCAGCATTTT. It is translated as CASSIRGPNSNQPQHF.

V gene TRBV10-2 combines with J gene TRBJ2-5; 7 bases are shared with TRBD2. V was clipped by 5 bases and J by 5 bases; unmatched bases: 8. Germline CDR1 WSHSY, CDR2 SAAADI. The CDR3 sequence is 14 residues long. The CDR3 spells CASSIGLVGETQYF. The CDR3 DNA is TGCGCCAGCAGTATAGGACTAGTAGGGGAGACCCAGTACTTC.

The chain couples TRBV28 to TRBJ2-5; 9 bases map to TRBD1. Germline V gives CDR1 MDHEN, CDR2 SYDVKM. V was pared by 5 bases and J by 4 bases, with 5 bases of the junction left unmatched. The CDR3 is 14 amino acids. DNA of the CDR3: TGTGCCAGCAGTCCCTACAGGGGGCGAGAGACCCAGTACTTC. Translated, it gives CASSPYRGRETQYF.

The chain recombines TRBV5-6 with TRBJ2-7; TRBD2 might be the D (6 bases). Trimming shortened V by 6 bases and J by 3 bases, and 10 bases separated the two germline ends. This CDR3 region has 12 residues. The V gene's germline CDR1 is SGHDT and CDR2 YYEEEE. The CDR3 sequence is CASKEGGYEQYF. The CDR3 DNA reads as TGTGCCAGCAAGGAGGGCGGCTACGAGCAGTACTTC.

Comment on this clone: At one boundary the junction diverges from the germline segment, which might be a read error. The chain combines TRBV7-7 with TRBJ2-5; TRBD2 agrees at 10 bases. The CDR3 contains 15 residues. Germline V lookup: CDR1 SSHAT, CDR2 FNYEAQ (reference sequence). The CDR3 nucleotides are TGTGCTAGCAGCACTGGACTAGCGGCCGGAGAGACCCAGTACTTC. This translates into CASSTGLAAGETQYF.

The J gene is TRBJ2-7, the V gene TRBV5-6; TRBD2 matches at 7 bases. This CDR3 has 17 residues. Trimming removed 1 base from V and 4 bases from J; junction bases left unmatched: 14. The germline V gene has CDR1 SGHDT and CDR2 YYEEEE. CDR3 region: CASSLWAGDRLRYEQYF. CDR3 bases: TGTGCCAGCAGCTTGTGGGCGGGGGATCGCCTACGTTACGAGCAGTACTTC. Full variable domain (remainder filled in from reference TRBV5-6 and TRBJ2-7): DAGVTQSPTHLIKTRGQQVTLRCSPKSGHDTVSWYQQALGQGPQFIFQYYEEEERQRGNFPDRFSGHQFPNYSSELNVNALLLGDSALYLCASSLWAGDRLRYEQYFGPGTRLTVT.

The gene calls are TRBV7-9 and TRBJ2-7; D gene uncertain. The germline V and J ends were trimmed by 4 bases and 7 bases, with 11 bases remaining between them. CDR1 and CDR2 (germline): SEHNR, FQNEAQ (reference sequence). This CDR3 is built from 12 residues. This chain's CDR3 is CASSSTPREQYF. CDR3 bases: TGTGCCAGCAGCTCCACCCCTAGGGAGCAGTACTTC.

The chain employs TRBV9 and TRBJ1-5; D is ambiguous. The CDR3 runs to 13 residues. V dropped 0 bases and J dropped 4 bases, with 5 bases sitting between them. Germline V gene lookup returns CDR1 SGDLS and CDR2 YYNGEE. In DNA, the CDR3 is TGTGCCAGCAGCGTAGGCCTAAATCAGCCCCAGCATTTT. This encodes CASSVGLNQPQHF.

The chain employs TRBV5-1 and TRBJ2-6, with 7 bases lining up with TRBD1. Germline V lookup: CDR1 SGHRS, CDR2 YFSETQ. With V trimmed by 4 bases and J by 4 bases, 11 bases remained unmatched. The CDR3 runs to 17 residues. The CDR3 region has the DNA TGCGCCAGCAGCCATACCCGACAGGGAGCCGGGGCCAACGTCCTGACTTTC. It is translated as CASSHTRQGAGANVLTF. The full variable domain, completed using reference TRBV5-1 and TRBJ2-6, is KAGVTQTPRYLIKTRGQQVTLSCSPISGHRSVSWYQQTPGQGLQFLFEYFSETQRNKGNFPGRFSGRQFSNSRSEMNVSTLELGDSALYLCASSHTRQGAGANVLTFGAGSRLTVL.

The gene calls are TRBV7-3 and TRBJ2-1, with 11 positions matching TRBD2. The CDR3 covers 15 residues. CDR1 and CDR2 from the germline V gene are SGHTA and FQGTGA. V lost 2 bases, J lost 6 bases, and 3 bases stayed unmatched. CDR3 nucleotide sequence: TGTGCCAGCAGCTTAGGGACTAGCGGCACCAATGAGCAGTTCTTC. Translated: CASSLGTSGTNEQFF.

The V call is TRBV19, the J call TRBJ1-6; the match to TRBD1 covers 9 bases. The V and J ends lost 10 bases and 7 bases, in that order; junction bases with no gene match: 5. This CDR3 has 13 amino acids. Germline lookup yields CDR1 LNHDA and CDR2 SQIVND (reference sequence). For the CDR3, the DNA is TGTGCCACCAGGACAGGGGAGAATTCACCCCTCCACTTT. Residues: CATRTGENSPLHF.

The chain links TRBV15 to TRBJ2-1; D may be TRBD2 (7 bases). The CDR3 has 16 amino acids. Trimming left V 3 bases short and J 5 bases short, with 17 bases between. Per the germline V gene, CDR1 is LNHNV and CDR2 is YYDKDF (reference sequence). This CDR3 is CATSRPGRGPDNEQFF. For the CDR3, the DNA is TGTGCCACCAGCAGGCCGGGGCGGGGGCCCGACAATGAGCAGTTCTTC. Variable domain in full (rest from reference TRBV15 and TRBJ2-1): DAMVIQNPRYQVTQFGKPVTLSCSQTLNHNVMYWYQQKSSQAPKLLFHYYDKDFNNEADTPDNFQSRRPNTSFCFLDIRSPGLGDTAMYLCATSRPGRGPDNEQFFGPGTRLTVL.

CDR3 DNA sequence: TGCGCCAGCAGCTTTGTCCGGACAGCCTTACACTATGAGCAGTTCTTC. It codes for CASSFVRTALHYEQFF. The chain carries TRBV5-1 and TRBJ2-1, with D possibly TRBD1 on 6 matching bases. This CDR3 region has 16 residues. Trimming left V 2 bases short and J 8 bases short, with 20 bases between. Looked up from germline, CDR1 is SGHRS and CDR2 is YFSETQ.

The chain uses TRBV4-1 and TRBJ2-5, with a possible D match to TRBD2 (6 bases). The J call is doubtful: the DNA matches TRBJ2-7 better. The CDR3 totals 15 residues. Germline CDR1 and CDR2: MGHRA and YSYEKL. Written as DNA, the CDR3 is TGCGCCAGCAGCCAAGATTGGTTGGGGAGGTACGAGCAGTACTTC. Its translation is CASSQDWLGRYEQYF.

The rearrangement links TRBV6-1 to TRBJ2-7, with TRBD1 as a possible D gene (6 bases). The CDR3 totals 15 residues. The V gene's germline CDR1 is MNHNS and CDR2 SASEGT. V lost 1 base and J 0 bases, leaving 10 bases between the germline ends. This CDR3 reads CASSEGRTASYEQYF. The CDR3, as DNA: TGTGCCAGCAGTGAAGGTAGGACAGCCTCCTACGAGCAGTACTTC.

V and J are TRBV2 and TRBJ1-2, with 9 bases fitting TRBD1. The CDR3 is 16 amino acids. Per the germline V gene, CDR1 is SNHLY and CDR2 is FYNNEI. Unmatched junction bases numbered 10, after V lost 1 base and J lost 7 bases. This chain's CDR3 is CASSEDGTGSSGGYTF. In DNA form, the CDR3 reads TGTGCCAGCAGTGAAGATGGGACAGGGTCCTCGGGTGGCTACACCTTC.

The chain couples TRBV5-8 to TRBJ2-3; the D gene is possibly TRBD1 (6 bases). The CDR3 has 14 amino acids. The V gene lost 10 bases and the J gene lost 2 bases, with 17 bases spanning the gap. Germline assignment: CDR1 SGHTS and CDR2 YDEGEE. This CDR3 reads CASLGQGFTDTQYF. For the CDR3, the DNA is TGTGCCTCTCTAGGGCAGGGGTTCACAGATACGCAGTATTTT.